The 14 T cell receptor beta chains reported below all come from one sample, sequenced in a study of blood T cell repertoires in COVID-19. Produced via immunoSEQ multiplex PCR; TCRdb's table is partial and in-frame only. This sample carries 300,000 to 400,000 clones, approximately 88% of them seen once, and the ten largest clones take under 4.5%. Sequencing was carried out using peripheral blood. The receptor set was obtained from a woman in her fifties or sixties with active or convalescent COVID-19.

The chain carries TRBV4-3 and TRBJ1-4; weak D call: TRBD1 (5 bases). V dropped 3 bases and J dropped 4 bases, with 12 bases sitting between them. The CDR3 has 15 amino acids. Per germline, CDR1 LGHNA and CDR2 YSLEER. The CDR3 region has the DNA TGCGCCAGCAGCCAGAACCTGGGGGGTAATGAAAAACTGTTTTTT. Its translation is CASSQNLGGNEKLFF.

The V gene is TRBV6-5, the J gene TRBJ2-1; D gene ambiguous. The CDR3 is 15 amino acids. Germline CDR1 reads MNHEY; CDR2 reads SVGAGI. The germline V and J ends were trimmed by 5 bases and 1 base, with 12 bases remaining between them. The CDR3 sequence: CASSLSEASYNEQFF. In DNA form, the CDR3 reads TGTGCCAGCAGTCTTTCGGAAGCGTCCTACAATGAGCAGTTCTTC.

The chain combines TRBV14 with TRBJ2-7; tentatively, D is TRBD2 (5 bases). Germline CDR1 SGHDN, CDR2 FVKESK. Trimming removed 5 bases from V and 3 bases from J, with 14 bases in between. The CDR3 is made up of 14 amino acids. The CDR3 here is CASSIGLSGYEQYF. In DNA form, the CDR3 reads TGTGCCAGCAGCATCGGCCTGAGCGGCTACGAGCAGTACTTC.

The chain couples TRBV7-8 to TRBJ2-1; the match to TRBD2 covers 7 bases. In germline, CDR1 is SGHVS, CDR2 FQNEAQ. V was pared by 4 bases and J by 7 bases, with 7 bases of the junction left unmatched. This CDR3 has 14 amino acids. CDR3 DNA: TGTGCCAGCAGCTGGGGCCTGGGGGGGAATGAGCAGTTCTTC. Its translation is CASSWGLGGNEQFF.

This clone was seen more than once but under ten times. The chain has TRBV2 and TRBJ2-7; tentative D call: TRBD1 (6 bases). The ends were cut back, 6 bases at V and 2 bases at J, with 14 bases in the middle. CDR1 and CDR2 (germline): SNHLY, FYNNEI. The CDR3 spans 14 residues. The DNA for the CDR3 is TGTGCCAGCAGACCTGGGACACAGGCCTACGAGCAGTACTTC. The encoded protein is CASRPGTQAYEQYF. The complete variable domain, with remaining parts taken from reference TRBV2 and TRBJ2-7, reads EPEVTQTPSHQVTQMGQEVILRCVPISNHLYFYWYRQILGQKVEFLVSFYNNEISEKSEIFDDQFSVERPDGSNFTLKIRSTKLEDSAMYFCASRPGTQAYEQYFGPGTRLTVT.

The chain uses TRBV6-2 or TRBV6-3 and TRBJ2-7; TRBD2 matches at 12 bases. Germline V lookup: CDR1 MNHEY, CDR2 SVGEGT. Trimming at V came to 6 bases and at J to 6 bases, leaving 6 bases not matched to a gene. This CDR3 contains 14 residues. CDR3 nucleotide sequence: TGTGCCAGCAGCCAGACTAGCGGGAGTAGCGAGCAGTACTTC. As protein: CASSQTSGSSEQYF.

The chain joins TRBV7-9 to TRBJ1-6; TRBD1 agrees at 9 bases. CDR1 and CDR2 (germline): SEHNR, FQNEAQ (reference sequence). V was clipped by 4 bases and J by 1 base; unmatched bases: 5. There are 17 residues in the CDR3. In nucleotides, the CDR3 is TGTGCCAGCAGCTCGGACAGGGGAAAATCCTATAATTCACCCCTCCACTTT. Its protein is CASSSDRGKSYNSPLHF.

This clone was found once. The J gene is TRBJ2-5, the V gene TRBV6-6; D might be TRBD2 (5 bases). The CDR3 has 13 residues. V was trimmed by 11 bases and J by 5 bases, leaving 18 bases between them. Germline values: CDR1 MNHNY, CDR2 SVGAGI (reference sequence). The CDR3 coding sequence is TGTGCCGGAAACAACGGGGTCTCGGAGACCCAGTACTTC. The encoded protein is CAGNNGVSETQYF.

The chain is built from TRBV6-1 and TRBJ2-1; a possible D gene is TRBD1 (5 bases). Germline V lookup: CDR1 MNHNS, CDR2 SASEGT. V lost 5 bases, J lost 5 bases, and 10 bases lay in between. The CDR3 is made up of 13 amino acids. CDR3 sequence (DNA): TGTGCCAGCAGTTCTAAAGGGGACAATGAGCAGTTCTTC. Protein product: CASSSKGDNEQFF.

This chain links TRBV27 with TRBJ1-2; D ambiguous. Deletions cut 6 bases from V and 7 bases from J, with 24 bases between. Germline lookup yields CDR1 MNHEY and CDR2 SMNVEV (reference sequence). The CDR3 runs 16 residues. The chain's CDR3 is CASSHSTEFNRLGYTF. The CDR3 region has the DNA TGTGCCAGCAGCCATTCGACGGAGTTTAACCGGCTTGGCTACACCTTC.

This sequence joins TRBV11-2 and TRBJ2-1; the D gene is possibly TRBD1 (6 bases). Per germline, CDR1 SGHAT and CDR2 FQNNGV. The CDR3 has 16 amino acids. V shed 1 base and J shed 2 bases, with 12 bases lying between them. CDR3 in DNA: TGTGCCAGCAGCTTAGGACAGGCCCAGGCCTACAATGAGCAGTTCTTC. Translated: CASSLGQAQAYNEQFF.

This sequence joins TRBV29-1 and TRBJ2-5; no clear D. V lost 6 bases, J lost 5 bases, and 16 bases lay in between. The CDR3 loop spans 13 amino acids. Germline values: CDR1 SQVTM, CDR2 ANQGSEA. CDR3 DNA: TGCAGCGTACCCCGGCGAGGTGGGGAGACCCAGTACTTC. This codes for CSVPRRGGETQYF.

CDR3: CASSQERGQGPIYGYTF. The CDR3 nucleotides are TGCGCCAGCAGCCAAGAGCGAGGACAGGGGCCGATTTATGGCTACACCTTC. V and J are TRBV4-1 and TRBJ1-2, with 9 bases fitting TRBD1. Trimming cost V 0 bases and J 5 bases; bases outside gene matches: 10. CDR1 is MGHRA and CDR2 is YSYEKL in the germline V gene. This CDR3 comprises 17 residues.

The CDR3 DNA sequence: TGTGCCAGCAGTGAAGCCCTAGCGGACCAAGAGACCCAGTACTTC. As protein: CASSEALADQETQYF. The V gene is TRBV6-1, the J gene TRBJ2-5, with TRBD2 matching over 7 bases. The length of the CDR3 is 15 residues. Germline CDR1 reads MNHNS; CDR2 reads SASEGT. V trimming: 0 bases; J trimming: 0 bases; junction bases outside the gene matches: 1.